This T cell receptor (beta chain) is drawn from a study of shared clonotypes between healthy human individuals. General observations from the study: Donors were few, which limited the genetic and exposure-history diversity represented. Among donors, the sharing of clonotypes was expected to be influenced by sequencing depth.

Clones were read by immunoSEQ multiplex PCR, and TCRdb kept only the in-frame ones, dropping some. The table shows roughly 500,000 clones, with 60% to 80% occurring only once. V gave up 2 bases and J gave up 7 bases, with 13 bases separating them. Per germline, CDR1 SGHRS and CDR2 YFSETQ. The CDR3 totals 13 residues. As for this clone: The antigen is not known.

The V call is TRBV5-1, the J call TRBJ2-7; D gene ambiguous. The sample comprised PBMCs. This receptor was obtained from a middle-aged woman in good health. Some clones in this sample may be carry-over from other donors' samples. CDR3 sequence reads: CASSLLPYAEQYF. In DNA form, the CDR3 reads TGCGCCAGCAGCTTACTACCGTACGCGGAGCAGTACTTC. The full variable domain, in which reference TRBV5-1 and TRBJ2-7 provide the parts outside the CDR3, is KAGVTQTPRYLIKTRGQQVTLSCSPISGHRSVSWYQQTPGQGLQFLFEYFSETQRNKGNFPGRFSGRQFSNSRSEMNVSTLELGDSALYLCASSLLPYAEQYFGPGTRLTVT.